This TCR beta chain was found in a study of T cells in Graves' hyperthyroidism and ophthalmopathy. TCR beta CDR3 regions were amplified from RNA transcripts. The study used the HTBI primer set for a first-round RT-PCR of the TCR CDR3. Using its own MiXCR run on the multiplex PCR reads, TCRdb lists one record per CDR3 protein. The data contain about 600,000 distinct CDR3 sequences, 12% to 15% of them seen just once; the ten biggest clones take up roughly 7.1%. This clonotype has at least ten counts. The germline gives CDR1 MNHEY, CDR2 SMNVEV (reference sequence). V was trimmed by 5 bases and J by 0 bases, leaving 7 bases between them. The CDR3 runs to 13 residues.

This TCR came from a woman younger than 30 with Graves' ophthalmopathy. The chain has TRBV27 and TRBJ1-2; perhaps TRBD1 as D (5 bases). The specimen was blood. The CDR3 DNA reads TGTGCCAGCAGTCTACAGGCTAACTATGGCTACACCTTC. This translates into CASSLQANYGYTF.